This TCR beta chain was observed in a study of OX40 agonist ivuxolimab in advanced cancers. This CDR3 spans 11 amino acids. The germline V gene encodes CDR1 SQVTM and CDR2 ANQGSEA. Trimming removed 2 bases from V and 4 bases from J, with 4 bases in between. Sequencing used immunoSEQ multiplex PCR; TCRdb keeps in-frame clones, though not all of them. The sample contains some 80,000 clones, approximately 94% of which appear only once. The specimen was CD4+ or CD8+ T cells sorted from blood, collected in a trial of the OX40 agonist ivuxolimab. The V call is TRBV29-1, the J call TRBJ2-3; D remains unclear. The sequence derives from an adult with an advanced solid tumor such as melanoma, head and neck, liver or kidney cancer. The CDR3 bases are TGCAGCGTTGAATGGGCAGATACGCAGTATTTT. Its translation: CSVEWADTQYF.